The source of this TCR beta chain is a study of T cell responses to AZD1222 COVID-19 vaccine. Measured with immunoSEQ multiplex PCR; TCRdb has only the in-frame clones, and not every one. Of 140,000 to 150,000 clones listed, roughly 91% were seen once; the top ten hold around 1.9%. Study-level points and caveats: Unmutated variant regions are reportedly the target of nearly half of TCRs that are spike-specific.

J was trimmed by 0 bases and V by 4 bases; bases with no gene match: 7. Per the germline V gene, CDR1 is SGHTS and CDR2 is YDEGEE. The CDR3 is 16 amino acids. Turning to this clone: Its target is unknown.

This chain uses TRBV5-8 with TRBJ1-1, with 9 bases fitting TRBD1. Sequencing used peripheral blood, obtained on day 0 of AZD1222 vaccination. This receptor was taken from an adult in good health. CDR3 nucleotides: TGTGCCAGCAGCCGGGGGGACAGGGCAATGAACACTGAAGCTTTCTTT. Amino acid sequence: CASSRGDRAMNTEAFF.